Following are 31 T cell receptor beta chains from one sample sequenced in a study of T cells in localized non-small cell lung cancer (dated by TCRdb to the early 2020s). Preparation of the library involved the immunoSEQ multiplex PCR assay. Held by TCRdb, this immuneACCESS table contains in-frame sequences only and omits some clones. Under half of the omission traces to an unresolved V gene where checked; the cause of the rest is unknown. The sample table holds approximately 41,000 clones, of which roughly nine tenths were seen once. More than 6% of the sample comes from the top ten. The sample here was peripheral blood, taken before any cancer treatment. All receptors derive from a woman aged 18 to 49 with stage III lung adenocarcinoma.

V usage is TRBV6-6 and J usage is TRBJ2-1, with TRBD1 matching 7 bases. The J segment lost 14 bases and the V segment lost 6 bases, leaving 10 bases of the junction unmatched. Germline lookup yields CDR1 MNHNY and CDR2 SVGAGI (reference sequence). The CDR3 runs 12 residues. CDR3 bases: TGTGCCAGCAGCCGCCGACAGGGTCTTGAGTTCTTC. Protein: CASSRRQGLEFF.

This clone was counted a few times. Here the CDR3 reads CASSQMGSYNEQFF. Here the CDR3 DNA reads TGTGCCAGCAGCCAGATGGGCTCCTACAATGAGCAGTTCTTC. The chain carries TRBV6-5 and TRBJ2-1; no firm D call. This CDR3 contains 14 residues. With 6 bases removed from V and 0 bases from J, the gap between germline ends came to 9 bases. Germline CDR1 and CDR2: MNHEY and SVGAGI.

This clone was counted once. The genes are TRBV6-6 and TRBJ2-7, with 12 bases identical to TRBD2. This CDR3 has 15 amino acids. Germline CDR1 MNHNY, CDR2 SVGAGI (reference sequence). Germline trimming cut 5 bases from V and 5 bases from J; bases unmatched to any gene: 7. In nucleotides, the CDR3 is TGTGCCAGCAGTCGAACTAGCGGGGGGACCGACGAGCAGTACTTC. Amino acid sequence: CASSRTSGGTDEQYF.

The chain links TRBV5-6 to TRBJ2-5; D remains ambiguous. Per germline, CDR1 SGHDT and CDR2 YYEEEE. The CDR3 extends over 13 amino acids. The V and J ends lost 3 bases and 5 bases respectively, with 11 bases between them. The CDR3 protein is CASSSILSETQYF. DNA of the CDR3: TGTGCCAGCAGCTCAATATTGAGCGAGACCCAGTACTTC.

The rearrangement links TRBV5-6 to TRBJ1-2; 10 nucleotides agree with TRBD1. CDR3 length: 15 amino acids. The trim removed 4 bases at V and 4 bases at J, leaving 7 bases unmatched. Germline V lookup: CDR1 SGHDT, CDR2 YYEEEE. The chain's CDR3 is CASSPRTGGTYGYTF. The CDR3 region has the DNA TGTGCCAGCAGCCCCCGGACAGGGGGTACCTATGGCTACACCTTC.

The V call is TRBV6-5, the J call TRBJ2-3; 7 bases are a match to TRBD2. Trimming at V came to 2 bases and at J to 8 bases, leaving 13 bases not matched to a gene. The CDR3 runs to 16 residues. Germline assignment: CDR1 MNHEY and CDR2 SVGAGI. The CDR3 reads CASSYGSGGRVSTQYF. Written as DNA, the CDR3 is TGTGCCAGCAGTTACGGTTCCGGGGGGAGGGTCAGTACGCAGTATTTT.

The J gene is TRBJ2-7, the V gene TRBV5-6; D perhaps matches TRBD1 (5 bases). Germline V gene lookup returns CDR1 SGHDT and CDR2 YYEEEE. The length of the CDR3 is 13 residues. V was clipped by 4 bases and J by 1 base, with 9 bases between them. CDR3 region: CASSKAGSYEQYF. The CDR3 region has the DNA TGTGCCAGCAGCAAGGCAGGGTCCTACGAGCAGTACTTC.

The genes are TRBV30 and TRBJ1-5; a weak D match, TRBD1 (5 bases). The CDR3 spans 13 residues. From germline, CDR1 is GTSNPN and CDR2 SVGIG (reference sequence). The V end lost 1 base, the J end lost 7 bases, and 11 bases lay between the germline ends. The CDR3 protein is CAWSGGGYQPQHF. CDR3 sequence (DNA): TGTGCCTGGAGTGGGGGCGGCTACCAGCCCCAGCATTTT. Drawing the rest from reference TRBV30 and TRBJ1-5, the complete variable domain is SQTIHQWPATLVQPVGSPLSLECTVEGTSNPNLYWYRQAAGRGLQLLFYSVGIGQISSEVPQNLSASRPQDRQFILSSKKLLLSDSGFYLCAWSGGGYQPQHFGDGTRLSIL.

V usage is TRBV7-2 and J usage is TRBJ2-3, with 7 bases matching TRBD1. CDR3 size: 13 residues. The V and J ends lost 3 bases and 4 bases, in that order; junction bases with no gene match: 1. CDR1 SGHTA and CDR2 FQGNSA come from the germline V gene. In DNA form, the CDR3 reads TGTGCCAGCAGCTTGCAGGGGGCAGATACGCAGTATTTT. It yields the protein CASSLQGADTQYF.

This clone was recorded once. The chain combines TRBV19 with TRBJ2-3; 8 bases fit TRBD2. CDR1 LNHDA and CDR2 SQIVND come from the germline V gene (reference sequence). The junction had 4 bases not matched to a gene; V was cut back by 4 bases and J by 1 base. The CDR3 loop spans 15 amino acids. The CDR3 sequence is CASSTPGGGTDTQYF. For the CDR3, the DNA is TGTGCCAGTAGTACCCCGGGAGGGGGCACAGATACGCAGTATTTT.

The DNA of the CDR3 is TGTGCCAGCTCACCCTGGGACAGGACAACAGATACGCAGTATTTT. Translated: CASSPWDRTTDTQYF. The chain is built from TRBV18 and TRBJ2-3; TRBD1 aligns across 8 bases. The CDR3 consists of 15 residues. CDR1 and CDR2 (germline): KGHSH, LQKENI. The J segment lost 3 bases and the V segment lost 3 bases, leaving 5 bases of the junction unmatched.

This chain uses TRBV30 with TRBJ1-3, with a weak D call TRBD1 (6 bases). Trimming removed 7 bases from V and 1 base from J, with 8 bases in between. The length of the CDR3 is 12 residues. Germline values: CDR1 GTSNPN, CDR2 SVGIG (reference sequence). CDR3 sequence (DNA): TGTGCCTATAGGGGGTCTGGAAACACCATATATTTT. This translates into CAYRGSGNTIYF.

The chain recombines TRBV7-2 with TRBJ1-1, with TRBD1 matching 7 bases. The V segment lost 4 bases and the J segment 1 base; nucleotides outside the gene matches: 15. The CDR3 is 18 residues long. Germline V gene sequence: CDR1 SGHTA, CDR2 FQGNSA. CDR3 DNA sequence: TGTGCCAGCAGCTCTGGGGCACAGGGGTCTCCACCGAACACTGAAGCTTTCTTT. Translated, it gives CASSSGAQGSPPNTEAFF.

The CDR3 region is CASSAGTSGGWNEQFF. CDR3 sequence (DNA): TGCGCCAGCAGCGCCGGGACTAGCGGGGGGTGGAATGAGCAGTTCTTC. The chain couples TRBV5-1 to TRBJ2-1; 15 bases map to TRBD2. The CDR3 length is 16 residues. J was trimmed by 7 bases and V by 4 bases; bases with no gene match: 6. CDR1 is SGHRS, CDR2 YFSETQ, per germline.

This chain uses TRBV7-9 with TRBJ2-1, with D possibly TRBD2 on 5 matching bases. Deletions cut 2 bases from V and 5 bases from J, with 13 bases between. Per the germline V gene, CDR1 is SEHNR and CDR2 is FQNEAQ (reference sequence). The CDR3 consists of 15 residues. The CDR3 loop reads CASSLTLGNHNEQFF. The CDR3 region has the DNA TGTGCCAGCAGCTTAACTCTCGGGAACCACAATGAGCAGTTCTTC.

The chain recombines TRBV5-1 with TRBJ1-4; the match to TRBD1 covers 8 bases. Trimming removed 0 bases from V and 8 bases from J; junction bases left unmatched: 9. Per the germline V gene, CDR1 is SGHRS and CDR2 is YFSETQ. The length of the CDR3 is 16 residues. Written as DNA, the CDR3 is TGCGCCAGCAGCTTGGCAGTCGGGACAGGAGGCGAAAAACTGTTTTTT. Translated, it gives CASSLAVGTGGEKLFF.

This clone was detected once. In DNA, the CDR3 is TGTGCCAGCTCACCATCGGGGACTAGGGTCGCCGGAGAGCAGTTCTTC. This encodes CASSPSGTRVAGEQFF. The chain combines TRBV18 with TRBJ2-1; 8 bases are a match to TRBD2. Germline CDR1 and CDR2: KGHSH and LQKENI. The ends lost 2 bases at V and 10 bases at J; junction bases unmatched: 13. This CDR3 has 16 residues. Full variable domain (rest looked up from reference TRBV18 and TRBJ2-1): NAGVMQNPRHLVRRRGQEARLRCSPMKGHSHVYWYRQLPEEGLKFMVYLQKENIIDESGMPKERFSAEFPKEGPSILRIQQVVRGDSAAYFCASSPSGTRVAGEQFFGPGTRLTVL.

This clone was detected only a few times. The chain joins TRBV10-2 to TRBJ2-5; 9 nucleotides line up with TRBD2. Germline CDR1 is WSHSY and CDR2 is SAAADI. The CDR3 runs to 14 residues. The V and J ends lost 3 bases and 10 bases, in that order; junction bases with no gene match: 9. In DNA, the CDR3 is TGCGCCAGCAGTGATATAGCGGGGGCCCCTGACCAGTACTTC. Protein: CASSDIAGAPDQYF.

The rearrangement links TRBV2 to TRBJ2-3; D remains unclear. V was pared by 1 base and J by 1 base, with 6 bases between. Germline CDR1 reads SNHLY; CDR2 reads FYNNEI. This CDR3 spans 14 amino acids. The CDR3 sequence: CASSEGRGTDTQYF. CDR3 coding DNA: TGTGCCAGCAGTGAAGGTAGGGGCACAGATACGCAGTATTTT.

This clone was observed a handful of times. The chain employs TRBV6-1 and TRBJ2-6, with D unresolved. Trimming removed 3 bases from V and 0 bases from J, with 6 bases in between. Germline assignment: CDR1 MNHNS and CDR2 SASEGT. CDR3 length: 15 residues. CDR3 loop: CASSDGDSGANVLTF. Here the CDR3 DNA reads TGTGCCAGCAGTGATGGGGACTCTGGGGCCAACGTCCTGACTTTC.

This rearrangement joins TRBV7-3 to TRBJ2-3, with D maybe TRBD1 (6 bases). Germline values: CDR1 SGHTA, CDR2 FQGTGA. With 0 bases removed from V and 5 bases from J, the gap between germline ends came to 12 bases. The CDR3 length is 15 residues. CDR3 amino acids: CASSLTAGEQDTQYF. CDR3 DNA: TGTGCCAGCAGCTTAACAGCAGGGGAGCAAGATACGCAGTATTTT.

V and J are TRBV5-7 and TRBJ1-2, with TRBD1 identical over 7 bases. TRBV5-7 is an ORF, with its function uncertain. The J segment lost 8 bases and the V segment lost 0 bases, leaving 13 bases of the junction unmatched. This CDR3 has 16 amino acids. CDR3 sequence: CASSLGPATGTRGYTF. The DNA of the CDR3 is TGTGCCAGCAGCTTGGGCCCGGCGACAGGGACAAGAGGCTACACCTTC.

This clone was observed once. J is TRBJ1-4 and V is TRBV6-1; no definite D call. CDR1 and CDR2 from the germline V gene are MNHNS and SASEGT. The CDR3 is 12 residues long. Deletions cut 8 bases from V and 2 bases from J, with 6 bases between. The DNA for the CDR3 is TGTGCCAGCTCCGGGACTAATGAAAAACTGTTTTTT. This sequence encodes CASSGTNEKLFF.

The V and J genes are TRBV5-6 and TRBJ1-1; no clear D. Germline values: CDR1 SGHDT, CDR2 YYEEEE. V lost 0 bases and J lost 11, with 11 bases in between. The CDR3 is 12 amino acids. The CDR3: CASSLDSSDAFF. The CDR3 nucleotides are TGTGCCAGCAGCTTGGATAGTAGCGACGCTTTCTTT.

The chain joins TRBV6-6 to TRBJ1-5; D gene uncertain. V lost 6 bases, J lost 5 bases, and 11 bases lay in between. The germline gives CDR1 MNHNY, CDR2 SVGAGI (reference sequence). The CDR3 has 13 amino acids. The CDR3, as DNA: TGTGCCAGCAGCCGGCAGTCAGATCAGCCCCAGCATTTT. Protein sequence: CASSRQSDQPQHF.

The chain recombines TRBV14 with TRBJ2-7; weak D call: TRBD2 (5 bases). CDR1 is SGHDN and CDR2 is FVKESK in the germline V gene. The CDR3 runs to 15 residues. V was pared by 0 bases and J by 3 bases, with 12 bases between. The CDR3 protein is CASSQDRAAGYEQYF. The CDR3 DNA is TGTGCCAGCAGCCAAGATCGGGCGGCGGGCTACGAGCAGTACTTC.

The chain carries TRBV9 and TRBJ2-3; D is undetermined. Between the trimmed V and J ends, which lost 4 bases and 0 bases, there was a span of 9 bases. Germline V gene data show CDR1 as SGDLS and CDR2 as YYNGEE. The CDR3 is 14 amino acids. The CDR3 reads CASSKSGSTDTQYF. CDR3 DNA sequence: TGTGCCAGCAGCAAGAGTGGGAGCACAGATACGCAGTATTTT.

This chain joins TRBV9 and TRBJ2-7, with D perhaps matching TRBD2 (7 bases). The germline V and J ends were trimmed by 6 bases and 2 bases, with 21 bases remaining between them. Germline V gene sequence: CDR1 SGDLS, CDR2 YYNGEE. The CDR3 has 16 residues. CDR3 DNA sequence: TGTGCCAGCACCCCAGGGGCGGGGGCGAAGGCCTACGAGCAGTACTTC. It translates to CASTPGAGAKAYEQYF.

This chain uses TRBV19 with TRBJ1-2, with TRBD1 identical over 12 bases. V was clipped by 2 bases and J by 5 bases; unmatched bases: 3. The CDR3 extends over 15 amino acids. The germline V gene has CDR1 LNHDA and CDR2 SQIVND (reference sequence). The CDR3 here is CASSITGQGAYGYTF. Written as DNA, the CDR3 is TGTGCCAGTAGTATAACGGGACAGGGGGCTTATGGCTACACCTTC.

The chain has TRBV7-9 and TRBJ1-2; 8 bases line up with TRBD1. Per the germline V gene, CDR1 is SEHNR and CDR2 is FQNEAQ (reference sequence). V lost 4 bases to trimming and J lost 5 bases; unmatched junction nucleotides: 6. The CDR3 covers 14 residues. In DNA form, the CDR3 reads TGTGCCAGCAGCTCCACGGACAGGGTGTATGGCTACACCTTC. Amino acids: CASSSTDRVYGYTF.

The chain links TRBV18 to TRBJ1-1; no reliable D call. Germline values: CDR1 KGHSH, CDR2 LQKENI. V was clipped by 2 bases and J by 4 bases, with 20 bases between them. This CDR3 is built from 17 residues. CDR3 sequence (DNA): TGTGCCAGCTCACCAGAGGGCACACTTATTCGGACCACTGAAGCTTTCTTT. Protein sequence: CASSPEGTLIRTTEAFF. Variable domain in full (rest from reference TRBV18 and TRBJ1-1): NAGVMQNPRHLVRRRGQEARLRCSPMKGHSHVYWYRQLPEEGLKFMVYLQKENIIDESGMPKERFSAEFPKEGPSILRIQQVVRGDSAAYFCASSPEGTLIRTTEAFFGQGTRLTVV.